The T cell receptor (beta chain) described here comes from a study of PD-L1 blockade in urothelial cancer. Study at large: Analyses were performed on blood at 3 weeks after treatment start (the second dose) and at 6 weeks. The study's findings and limits: TCR clonality was measured in pretreatment peripheral blood. Clonality below the median predicted better survival.

TCRdb's copy holds only in-frame clones and misses some; the assay was immunoSEQ multiplex PCR. In the table there are roughly 120,000 clones, around 93% of which are singletons. As regards this clone: Its antigen is undetermined.

The ends were cut back, 4 bases at V and 0 bases at J, with 13 bases in the middle. CDR1 is MNHEY, CDR2 SVGAGI, per germline. CDR3 length equals 16 residues. As for time point: peripheral blood 6 weeks after treatment start. The sample was PBMCs, taken around atezolizumab (anti-PD-L1) treatment. The chain is built from TRBV6-5 and TRBJ1-3, with D unresolved. The TCR comes from a man aged 60 to 75 with urothelial cancer. Here the CDR3 reads CASSLRTGSSGNTIYF. The CDR3 nucleotides are TGTGCCAGCAGTTTAAGGACGGGAAGCTCTGGAAACACCATATATTTT.